Below are 20 T cell receptor beta chains sequenced from a single sample in a study of control samples from healthy donors and cancer patients. This table comes from immunoSEQ multiplex PCR, and its TCRdb copy is limited to in-frame clones, with some not included. The sample includes 150,000 to 170,000 clones, 90% to 95% seen only once; the top ten take around 6.1%. The sample consisted of blood. The source of these receptors is a man aged 35 to 55 in good health.

The V gene is TRBV6-1, the J gene TRBJ2-5; D call uncertain. The CDR3 is made up of 16 amino acids. V was clipped by 3 bases and J by 0 bases, with 14 bases between them. CDR1 is MNHNS and CDR2 is SASEGT in the germline V gene. DNA for the CDR3: TGTGCCAGCAGTGATGAAGACGTACGGTACCAAGAGACCCAGTACTTC. Its protein product is CASSDEDVRYQETQYF.

The gene calls are TRBV19 and TRBJ1-2; a possible D gene is TRBD1 (5 bases). CDR3 size: 13 residues. V lost 8 bases and J 0 bases, leaving 10 bases between the germline ends. Germline values: CDR1 LNHDA, CDR2 SQIVND (reference sequence). The CDR3 sequence: CASYGGSNYGYTF. CDR3 nucleotides: TGTGCCAGTTATGGGGGTTCTAACTATGGCTACACCTTC.

Only one count was recorded for this clone. The chain combines TRBV7-9 with TRBJ1-4, with TRBD1 matching over 7 bases. Trimming took 4 bases from V and 14 from J; bases not matched to a gene: 16. The CDR3 length is 15 residues. Germline CDR1 SEHNR, CDR2 FQNEAQ (reference sequence). The CDR3 is CASSWNQQGPQGLFF. The CDR3 DNA follows: TGTGCCAGCAGCTGGAACCAACAGGGGCCCCAGGGGCTGTTTTTT. The whole variable domain, filled in from reference TRBV7-9 and TRBJ1-4, reads DTGVSQNPRHKITKRGQNVTFRCDPISEHNRLYWYRQTLGQGPEFLTYFQNEAQLEKSRLLSDRFSAERPKGSFSTLEIQRTEQGDSAMYLCASSWNQQGPQGLFFGSGTQLSVL.

This rearrangement joins TRBV4-3 to TRBJ1-1; 7 nucleotides line up with TRBD1. The J segment lost 7 bases and the V segment lost 0 bases, leaving 2 bases of the junction unmatched. The CDR3 has 13 residues. The V gene's germline CDR1 is LGHNA and CDR2 YSLEER. In DNA, the CDR3 is TGCGCCAGCAGCCAAGAGCAGGGGGGTGAAGCTTTCTTT. This encodes CASSQEQGGEAFF.

This chain connects TRBV6-1 to TRBJ1-5, with D possibly TRBD1 on 5 matching bases. The CDR3 spans 16 residues. Germline V gives CDR1 MNHNS, CDR2 SASEGT. Between the trimmed V and J ends, which lost 2 bases and 2 bases, there was a span of 13 bases. The CDR3 DNA sequence: TGTGCCAGCAGTGAATTGAGGGAAGGGGGCAATCAGCCCCAGCATTTT. This encodes CASSELREGGNQPQHF.

The chain couples TRBV7-8 to TRBJ2-3; maybe TRBD2 (6 bases). Germline V CDR1 and CDR2: SGHVS, FQNEAQ. V lost 5 bases, J lost 4 bases, and 16 bases lay in between. This CDR3 comprises 15 residues. The DNA for the CDR3 is TGTGCCAGCAGCCCTCGCGGGGTAAGGGCAGATACGCAGTATTTT. It codes for CASSPRGVRADTQYF. Filled out from reference TRBV7-8 and TRBJ2-3, the complete variable domain reads GAGVSQSPRYKVAKRGQDVALRCDPISGHVSLFWYQQALGQGPEFLTYFQNEAQLDKSGLPSDRFFAERPEGSVSTLKIQRTQQEDSAVYLCASSPRGVRADTQYFGPGTRLTVL.

The chain recombines TRBV30 with TRBJ2-3; 11 nucleotides line up with TRBD1. The CDR3 contains 15 residues. Germline loops: CDR1 GTSNPN, CDR2 SVGIG (reference sequence). V lost 5 bases to trimming and J lost 4 bases; unmatched junction nucleotides: 8. This CDR3 reads CAWAWTGGPSDTQYF. The CDR3 region has the DNA TGTGCCTGGGCTTGGACAGGGGGCCCCTCAGATACGCAGTATTTT.

The chain is built from TRBV6-2 or TRBV6-3 and TRBJ2-3; D perhaps matches TRBD1 (6 bases). This CDR3 has 14 amino acids. Trimming shortened V by 5 bases and J by 4 bases, and 13 bases separated the two germline ends. Germline V CDR1 and CDR2: MNHEY, SVGEGT. The CDR3 spells CASSLEQGSDTQYF. The CDR3 DNA reads as TGTGCCAGCAGTCTTGAACAGGGTTCAGATACGCAGTATTTT.

The chain employs TRBV7-9 and TRBJ1-3; no definite D call. V lost 1 base to trimming and J lost 4 bases, with 11 bases between them. The CDR3 is made up of 15 amino acids. Germline-derived CDR1 and CDR2 are SEHNR and FQNEAQ (reference sequence). The CDR3 loop reads CASSLGRLVGNTIYF. The CDR3 DNA is TGTGCCAGCAGCTTAGGACGGCTTGTAGGAAACACCATATATTTT.

This rearrangement joins TRBV5-4 to TRBJ1-1, with 7 bases identical to TRBD1. This CDR3 has 15 amino acids. Germline V gene sequence: CDR1 SGHNT, CDR2 YYREEE (reference sequence). V lost 4 bases to trimming and J lost 5 bases; unmatched junction nucleotides: 11. CDR3 sequence: CASSPDRERWTEAFF. In nucleotides, the CDR3 is TGTGCCAGCAGCCCCGACAGGGAAAGGTGGACTGAAGCTTTCTTT.

This clone was observed once. This chain uses TRBV6-2 or TRBV6-3 with TRBJ2-3, with D perhaps matching TRBD2 (7 bases). Between the trimmed V and J ends, which lost 6 bases and 5 bases, there was a span of 18 bases. This CDR3 region has 15 residues. Germline V gives CDR1 MNHEY, CDR2 SVGEGT. The CDR3: CASSHVGGAEDTQYF. CDR3 coding DNA: TGTGCCAGCAGCCACGTGGGGGGGGCCGAAGATACGCAGTATTTT.

The CDR3 nucleotides read TGTGCCAGCAGTTTGTGGGGGGGCCTCCCCAACTACGAGCAGTACTTC. It codes for CASSLWGGLPNYEQYF. The J gene is TRBJ2-7, the V gene TRBV6-2 or TRBV6-3; D might be TRBD2 (7 bases). The V gene's germline CDR1 is MNHEY and CDR2 SVGEGT. The CDR3 runs 16 residues. Trimming removed 4 bases at V and 3 bases at J, with 19 bases between.

The CDR3 region has the DNA TGTGCCAGCAGGGGAGCGGGGGGACAGACTGAGCAGTTCTTC. Translating gives CASRGAGGQTEQFF. The chain combines TRBV6-5 with TRBJ2-1; 9 bases line up with TRBD2. The CDR3 sequence is 14 residues long. Trimming removed 6 bases from V and 9 bases from J; junction bases left unmatched: 9. Germline V CDR1 and CDR2: MNHEY, SVGAGI.

J is TRBJ1-1 and V is TRBV7-9; D gene unclear. The CDR3 has 15 residues. Trimming took off 4 bases at V and 3 bases at J, with 15 bases between the two ends. CDR1 is SEHNR, CDR2 FQNEAQ, per germline (reference sequence). CDR3 nucleotides: TGTGCCAGCAGCTCTCGCGCTGGGCCCGACACTGAAGCTTTCTTT. This codes for CASSSRAGPDTEAFF.

The rearrangement uses TRBV6-5 and TRBJ2-3; 12 bases fit TRBD2. V shed 2 bases, J shed 2 bases, and the junction held 2 bases outside the gene matches. Germline CDR1 and CDR2: MNHEY and SVGAGI. The CDR3 length is 16 residues. CDR3 sequence reads: CASSYRTSGATDTQYF. The CDR3 DNA follows: TGTGCCAGCAGTTACAGGACTAGCGGGGCCACAGATACGCAGTATTTT.

This chain joins TRBV7-9 and TRBJ1-2; D call uncertain. The V gene lost 5 bases and the J gene lost 2 bases, with 15 bases spanning the gap. The germline V gene encodes CDR1 SEHNR and CDR2 FQNEAQ (reference sequence). This CDR3 region has 15 residues. The CDR3 DNA reads TGTGCCAGCAGCCGACCCGGGCCAACGAACTATGGCTACACCTTC. Protein product: CASSRPGPTNYGYTF.

The gene calls are TRBV6-4 and TRBJ2-7; maybe TRBD1 (5 bases). The germline V and J ends were trimmed by 6 bases and 5 bases, with 11 bases remaining between them. Germline V gene lookup returns CDR1 MRHNA and CDR2 SNTAGT. The CDR3 totals 12 residues. Here the CDR3 DNA reads TGTGCCAGCAGAACCGACAGCAACGAGCAGTACTTC. As protein: CASRTDSNEQYF.

The chain carries TRBV6-2 or TRBV6-3 and TRBJ1-1, with D possibly TRBD1 on 6 matching bases. Germline V CDR1 and CDR2: MNHEY, SVGEGT. With 5 bases removed from V and 3 bases from J, the gap between germline ends came to 13 bases. The CDR3 length is 14 residues. The CDR3 DNA is TGTGCCAGCAGTACCGGGACACTATACACTGAAGCTTTCTTT. It codes for CASSTGTLYTEAFF.

The gene calls are TRBV19 and TRBJ2-3; D gene uncertain. This CDR3 is 13 amino acids long. Germline V gene lookup returns CDR1 LNHDA and CDR2 SQIVND (reference sequence). Trimming pared 1 base from V and 3 bases from J, leaving 5 bases between. CDR3 sequence reads: CASSIVATDTQYF. Written as DNA, the CDR3 is TGTGCCAGTAGTATAGTCGCGACAGATACGCAGTATTTT.

The chain combines TRBV18 with TRBJ1-6, with 9 bases lining up with TRBD1. The CDR3 has 15 residues. Germline CDR1 is KGHSH and CDR2 is LQKENI. V lost 5 bases to trimming and J lost 10 bases; unmatched junction nucleotides: 9. This CDR3 reads CASSSGQGGGSPLHF. The CDR3 DNA reads TGTGCCAGCTCATCGGGACAGGGAGGAGGGTCACCCCTCCACTTT.